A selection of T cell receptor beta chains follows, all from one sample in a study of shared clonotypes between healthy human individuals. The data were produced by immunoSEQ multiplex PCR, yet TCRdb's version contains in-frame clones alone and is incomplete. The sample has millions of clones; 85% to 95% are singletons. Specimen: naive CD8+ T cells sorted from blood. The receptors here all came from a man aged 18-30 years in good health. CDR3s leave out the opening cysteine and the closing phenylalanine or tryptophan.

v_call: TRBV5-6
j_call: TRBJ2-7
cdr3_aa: ASSYGTSGSFYEQY

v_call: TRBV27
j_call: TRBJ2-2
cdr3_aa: ASSLSFGGWTGELF

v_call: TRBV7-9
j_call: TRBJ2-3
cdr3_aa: ASSSSEGGSTDTQY

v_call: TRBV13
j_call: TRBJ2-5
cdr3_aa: ASSLLGGGQETQY

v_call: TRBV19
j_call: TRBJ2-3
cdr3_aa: ASSPIAGEADTQY

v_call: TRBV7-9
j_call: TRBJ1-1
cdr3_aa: ASSAGTIEAF

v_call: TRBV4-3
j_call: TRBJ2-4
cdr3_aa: ASSPAGGIAKNIQY

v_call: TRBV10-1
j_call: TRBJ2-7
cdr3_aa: ARRRGPSECDEQY

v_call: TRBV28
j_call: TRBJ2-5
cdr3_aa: ASSFLRGETQY

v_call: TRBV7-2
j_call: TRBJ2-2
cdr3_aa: ASSLSGPDTGELF

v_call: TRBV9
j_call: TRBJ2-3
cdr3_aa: ASSVFWDSSTDTQY

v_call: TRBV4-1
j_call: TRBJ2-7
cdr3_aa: ASSQEASYEQY

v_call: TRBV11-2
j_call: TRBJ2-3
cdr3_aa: ASSALLGQGSTDTQY

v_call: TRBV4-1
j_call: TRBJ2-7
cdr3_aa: ASSHLGTAPEQY

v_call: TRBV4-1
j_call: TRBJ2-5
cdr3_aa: ASSQDGGGRDGETQY

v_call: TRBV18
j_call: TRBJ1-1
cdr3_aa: ASSPVGTEAF

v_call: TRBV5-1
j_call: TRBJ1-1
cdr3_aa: ASSPGTGWTEAF

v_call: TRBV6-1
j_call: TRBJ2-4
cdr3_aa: ASSEVAGGLKNIQY

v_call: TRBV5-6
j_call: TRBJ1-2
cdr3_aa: ASSWDRVVNYGYT

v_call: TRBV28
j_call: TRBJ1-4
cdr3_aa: ASSLPSNEKLF